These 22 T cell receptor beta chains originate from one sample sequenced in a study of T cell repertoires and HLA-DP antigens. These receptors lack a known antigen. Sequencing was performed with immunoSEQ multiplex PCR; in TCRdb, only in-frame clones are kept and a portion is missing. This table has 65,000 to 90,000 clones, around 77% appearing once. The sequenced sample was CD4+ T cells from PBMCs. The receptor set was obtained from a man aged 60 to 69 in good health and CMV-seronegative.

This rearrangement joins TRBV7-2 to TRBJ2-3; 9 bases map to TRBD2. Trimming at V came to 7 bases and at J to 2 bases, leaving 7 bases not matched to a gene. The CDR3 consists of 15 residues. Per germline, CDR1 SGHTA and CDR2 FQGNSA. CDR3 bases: TGTGCCAGCACCCCTAGCGGGGCAGTCACAGATACGCAGTATTTT. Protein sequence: CASTPSGAVTDTQYF. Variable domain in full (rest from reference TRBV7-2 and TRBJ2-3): GAGVSQSPSNKVTEKGKDVELRCDPISGHTALYWYRQSLGQGLEFLIYFQGNSAPDKSGLPSDRFSAERTGGSVSTLTIQRTQQEDSAVYLCASTPSGAVTDTQYFGPGTRLTVL.

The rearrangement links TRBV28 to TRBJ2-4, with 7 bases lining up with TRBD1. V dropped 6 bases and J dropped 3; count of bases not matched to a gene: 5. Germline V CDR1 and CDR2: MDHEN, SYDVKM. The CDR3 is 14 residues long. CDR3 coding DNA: TGTGCCAGCAGCTTTGACAGGGTCAAAAACATTCAGTACTTC. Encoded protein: CASSFDRVKNIQYF.

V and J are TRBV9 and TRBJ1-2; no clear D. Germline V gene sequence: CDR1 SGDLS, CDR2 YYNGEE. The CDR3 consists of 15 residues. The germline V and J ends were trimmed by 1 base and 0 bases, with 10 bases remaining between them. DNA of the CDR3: TGTGCCAGCAGCGTACTGGGAAAAGCTAACTATGGCTACACCTTC. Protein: CASSVLGKANYGYTF.

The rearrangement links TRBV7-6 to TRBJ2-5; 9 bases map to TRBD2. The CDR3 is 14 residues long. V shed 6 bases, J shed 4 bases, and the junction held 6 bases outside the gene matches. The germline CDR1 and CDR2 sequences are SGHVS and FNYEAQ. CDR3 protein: CASSTAGGRETQYF. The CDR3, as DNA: TGTGCCAGCAGTACCGCGGGAGGGCGAGAGACCCAGTACTTC.

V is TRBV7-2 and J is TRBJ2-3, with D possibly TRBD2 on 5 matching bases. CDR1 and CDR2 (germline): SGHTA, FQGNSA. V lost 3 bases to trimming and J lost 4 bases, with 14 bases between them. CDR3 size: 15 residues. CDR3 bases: TGTGCCAGCAGCTTGAACGGCGAGGGAGCAGATACGCAGTATTTT. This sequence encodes CASSLNGEGADTQYF. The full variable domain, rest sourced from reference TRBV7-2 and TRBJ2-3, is GAGVSQSPSNKVTEKGKDVELRCDPISGHTALYWYRQSLGQGLEFLIYFQGNSAPDKSGLPSDRFSAERTGGSVSTLTIQRTQQEDSAVYLCASSLNGEGADTQYFGPGTRLTVL.

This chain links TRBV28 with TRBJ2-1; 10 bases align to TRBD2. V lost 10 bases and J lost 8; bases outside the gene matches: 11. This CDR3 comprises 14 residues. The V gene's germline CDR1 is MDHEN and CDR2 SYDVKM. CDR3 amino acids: CATLRAGGPHEQFF. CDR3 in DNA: TGTGCCACCCTAAGAGCGGGGGGGCCGCATGAGCAGTTCTTC.

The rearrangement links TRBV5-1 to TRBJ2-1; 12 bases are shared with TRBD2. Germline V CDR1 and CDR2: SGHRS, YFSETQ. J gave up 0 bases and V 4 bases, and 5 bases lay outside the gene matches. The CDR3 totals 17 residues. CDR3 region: CASSPRTSGISYNEQFF. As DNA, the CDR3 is TGCGCCAGCAGCCCAAGGACTAGCGGGATCTCCTACAATGAGCAGTTCTTC.

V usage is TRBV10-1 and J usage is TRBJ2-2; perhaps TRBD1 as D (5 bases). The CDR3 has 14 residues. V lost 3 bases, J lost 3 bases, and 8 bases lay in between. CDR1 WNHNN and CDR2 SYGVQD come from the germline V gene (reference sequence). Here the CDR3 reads CASSDRQYTGELFF. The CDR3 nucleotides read TGCGCCAGCAGTGACCGACAGTACACCGGGGAGCTGTTTTTT.

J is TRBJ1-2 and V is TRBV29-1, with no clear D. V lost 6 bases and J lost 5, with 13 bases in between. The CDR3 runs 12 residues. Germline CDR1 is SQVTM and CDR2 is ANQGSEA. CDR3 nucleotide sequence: TGCAGCGTGGCCCTGGCGGGGTATGGCTACACCTTC. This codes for CSVALAGYGYTF.

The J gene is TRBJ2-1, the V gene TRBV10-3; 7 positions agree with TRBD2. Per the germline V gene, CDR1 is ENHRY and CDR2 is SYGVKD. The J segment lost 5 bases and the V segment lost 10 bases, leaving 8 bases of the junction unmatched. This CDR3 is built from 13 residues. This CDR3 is CATTWTSDNEQFF. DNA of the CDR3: TGTGCCACCACTTGGACTAGTGACAATGAGCAGTTCTTC.

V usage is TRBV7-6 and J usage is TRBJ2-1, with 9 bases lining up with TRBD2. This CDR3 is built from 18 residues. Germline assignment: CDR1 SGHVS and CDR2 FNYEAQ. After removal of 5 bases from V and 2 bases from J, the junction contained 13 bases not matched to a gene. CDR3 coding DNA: TGTGCCAGCAGCCTCCAAATCCCGACTAGCGGAGCCTACAATGAGCAGTTCTTC. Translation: CASSLQIPTSGAYNEQFF. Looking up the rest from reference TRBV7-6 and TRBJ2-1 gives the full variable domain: GAGVSQSPRYKVTKRGQDVALRCDPISGHVSLYWYRQALGQGPEFLTYFNYEAQQDKSGLPNDRFSAERPEGSISTLTIQRTEQRDSAMYRCASSLQIPTSGAYNEQFFGPGTRLTVL.

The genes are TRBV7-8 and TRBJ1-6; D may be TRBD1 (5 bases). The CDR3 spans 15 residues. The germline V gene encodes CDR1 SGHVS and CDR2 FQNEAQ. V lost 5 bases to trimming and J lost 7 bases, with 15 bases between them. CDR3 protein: CASSPQGPSNSPLHF. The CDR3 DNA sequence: TGTGCCAGCAGCCCTCAGGGCCCCTCAAATTCACCCCTCCACTTT.

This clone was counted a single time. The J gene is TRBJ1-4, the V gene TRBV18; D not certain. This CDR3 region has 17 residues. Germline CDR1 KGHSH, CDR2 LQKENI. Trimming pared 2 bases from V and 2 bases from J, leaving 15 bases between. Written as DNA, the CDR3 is TGTGCCAGCTCACCAAGGTCGGTGCTTAGGACTAATGAAAAACTGTTTTTT. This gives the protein CASSPRSVLRTNEKLFF.

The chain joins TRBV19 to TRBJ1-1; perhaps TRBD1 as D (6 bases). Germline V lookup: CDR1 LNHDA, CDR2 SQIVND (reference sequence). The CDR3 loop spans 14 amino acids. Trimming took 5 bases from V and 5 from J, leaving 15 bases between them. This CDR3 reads CASSSGTMGTEAFF. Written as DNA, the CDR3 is TGTGCCAGTAGTTCCGGGACAATGGGGACTGAAGCTTTCTTT.

The CDR3 sequence: CASSDPRTGDVHGYTF. The DNA of the CDR3 is TGTGCCAGCAGTGACCCGCGGACAGGGGACGTCCATGGCTACACCTTC. The chain employs TRBV25-1 and TRBJ1-2, with 9 bases fitting TRBD1. This CDR3 is 16 amino acids long. With V trimmed by 3 bases and J by 6 bases, 11 bases remained unmatched. Germline CDR1 MGHDK, CDR2 SYGVNS.

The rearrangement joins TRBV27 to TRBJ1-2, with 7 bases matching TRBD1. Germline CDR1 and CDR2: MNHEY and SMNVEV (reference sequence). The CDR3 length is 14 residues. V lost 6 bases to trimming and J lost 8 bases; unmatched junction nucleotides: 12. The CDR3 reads CASSTLRGRGGYTF. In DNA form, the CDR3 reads TGTGCCAGCAGCACACTAAGGGGGCGTGGGGGCTACACCTTC.

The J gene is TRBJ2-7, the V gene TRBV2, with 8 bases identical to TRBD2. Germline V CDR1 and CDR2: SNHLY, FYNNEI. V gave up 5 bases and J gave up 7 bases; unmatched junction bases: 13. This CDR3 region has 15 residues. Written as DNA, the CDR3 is TGTGCCAGCAGTTCTAGCGGGCTCCTCGTAGGGGAGCAGTACGTC. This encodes CASSSSGLLVGEQYV.

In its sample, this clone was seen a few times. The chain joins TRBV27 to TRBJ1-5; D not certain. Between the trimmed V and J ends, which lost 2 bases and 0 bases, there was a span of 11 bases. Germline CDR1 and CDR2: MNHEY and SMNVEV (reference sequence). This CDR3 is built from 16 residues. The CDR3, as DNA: TGTGCCAGCAGTTTAAGGGCAGACCCTAGCAATCAGCCCCAGCATTTT. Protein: CASSLRADPSNQPQHF.

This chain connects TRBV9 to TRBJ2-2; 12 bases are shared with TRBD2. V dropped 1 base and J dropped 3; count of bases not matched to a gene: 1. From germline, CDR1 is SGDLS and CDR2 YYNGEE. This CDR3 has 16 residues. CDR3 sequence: CASSVRLAGDTGELFF. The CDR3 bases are TGTGCCAGCAGCGTACGACTAGCGGGGGACACCGGGGAGCTGTTTTTT.

The CDR3 region is CASSSLGNTQYF. As DNA, the CDR3 is TGTGCCAGCTCAAGTCTCGGGAATACGCAGTATTTT. V usage is TRBV10-3 and J usage is TRBJ2-3; a possible D gene is TRBD2 (5 bases). V shed 10 bases and J shed 7 bases, with 15 bases lying between them. The germline gives CDR1 ENHRY, CDR2 SYGVKD. The CDR3 consists of 12 residues.

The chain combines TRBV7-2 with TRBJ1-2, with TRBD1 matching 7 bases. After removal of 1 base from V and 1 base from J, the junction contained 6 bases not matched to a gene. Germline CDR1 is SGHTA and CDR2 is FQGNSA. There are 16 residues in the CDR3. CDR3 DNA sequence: TGTGCCAGCAGCTTAGGGGTCCAGGGGGATAACTATGGCTACACCTTC. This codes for CASSLGVQGDNYGYTF. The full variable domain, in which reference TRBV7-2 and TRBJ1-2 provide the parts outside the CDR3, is GAGVSQSPSNKVTEKGKDVELRCDPISGHTALYWYRQSLGQGLEFLIYFQGNSAPDKSGLPSDRFSAERTGGSVSTLTIQRTQQEDSAVYLCASSLGVQGDNYGYTFGSGTRLTVV.

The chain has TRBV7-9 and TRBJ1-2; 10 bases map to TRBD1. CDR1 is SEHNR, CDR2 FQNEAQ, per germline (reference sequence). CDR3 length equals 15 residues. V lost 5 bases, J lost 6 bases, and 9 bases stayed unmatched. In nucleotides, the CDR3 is TGTGCCAGCAGCATTCGACAGGGGGCTTCGGATGGCTACACCTTC. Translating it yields CASSIRQGASDGYTF.